Following are 23 T cell receptor beta chains from one sample sequenced in a study of blood T cell repertoires in COVID-19. Profiling relied on immunoSEQ multiplex PCR, and the TCRdb table lists in-frame clones only, not all of them. Seen here are 150,000 to 160,000 clones, about four fifths observed once, and the top ten hold 25% to 30%. The specimen sequenced was peripheral blood. All receptors derive from a woman aged 60-75 years with acute or convalescent COVID-19.

In its sample, this clone was seen a few times. CDR3: CASSQPKRGGELFF. In DNA, the CDR3 is TGCGCCAGCAGCCAGCCTAAACGGGGCGGGGAGCTGTTTTTT. The chain employs TRBV4-1 and TRBJ2-2, with a tentative D call TRBD2 (5 bases). CDR1 MGHRA and CDR2 YSYEKL come from the germline V gene. The CDR3 covers 14 residues. The ends were cut back, 3 bases at V and 7 bases at J, with 12 bases in the middle.

This rearrangement joins TRBV2 to TRBJ1-2; TRBD1 is a possible D gene (5 bases). Germline-derived CDR1 and CDR2 are SNHLY and FYNNEI. V was trimmed by 6 bases and J by 4 bases, leaving 18 bases between them. This CDR3 spans 15 amino acids. CDR3 sequence (DNA): TGTGCCAGCAGACAGCCCTCAGGGATTGGCTATGGCTACACCTTC. Residues: CASRQPSGIGYGYTF. The whole variable domain, remainder taken from reference TRBV2 and TRBJ1-2, is EPEVTQTPSHQVTQMGQEVILRCVPISNHLYFYWYRQILGQKVEFLVSFYNNEISEKSEIFDDQFSVERPDGSNFTLKIRSTKLEDSAMYFCASRQPSGIGYGYTFGSGTRLTVV.

J is TRBJ1-2 and V is TRBV30, with a possible D match to TRBD1 (5 bases). The germline CDR1 and CDR2 sequences are GTSNPN and SVGIG (reference sequence). V lost 0 bases to trimming and J lost 5 bases, with 13 bases between them. The CDR3 loop spans 14 amino acids. The CDR3 DNA follows: TGTGCCTGGAGTGTATTGCAGGGAATTTATGGCTACACCTTC. This codes for CAWSVLQGIYGYTF.

This chain joins TRBV25-1 and TRBJ2-3, with TRBD2 as a possible D gene (5 bases). The CDR3 runs to 16 residues. The ends were cut back, 0 bases at V and 4 bases at J, with 14 bases in the middle. Germline CDR1 reads MGHDK; CDR2 reads SYGVNS. The CDR3 nucleotides read TGTGCCAGCAGTGAATATCTCGGCACGGAGGCAGATACGCAGTATTTT. This translates into CASSEYLGTEADTQYF.

The rearrangement uses TRBV6-2 or TRBV6-3 and TRBJ1-1; D gene ambiguous. V gave up 5 bases and J gave up 1 base, with 5 bases separating them. Germline V gene sequence: CDR1 MNHEY, CDR2 SVGEGT. The CDR3 totals 12 residues. The CDR3 protein is CASSHRNTEAFF. CDR3 nucleotides: TGTGCCAGCAGTCACAGGAACACTGAAGCTTTCTTT.

The chain recombines TRBV5-5 with TRBJ2-2; 9 bases are a match to TRBD1. With V trimmed by 4 bases and J by 4 bases, 5 bases remained unmatched. The V gene's germline CDR1 is SGHKS and CDR2 YYEKEE (reference sequence). CDR3 length equals 15 residues. The CDR3 loop reads CASSRTTGGTGELFF. The CDR3 region has the DNA TGTGCCAGCAGCCGGACGACAGGGGGCACCGGGGAGCTGTTTTTT.

J is TRBJ2-1 and V is TRBV19, with TRBD1 matching over 8 bases. Germline V gene lookup returns CDR1 LNHDA and CDR2 SQIVND (reference sequence). The CDR3 contains 15 residues. The junction had 15 bases not matched to a gene; V was cut back by 9 bases and J by 8 bases. The CDR3 DNA reads TGTGCCAGCAAGCTTGTGGACAGGGCTGGCCATGAGCAGTTCTTC. It encodes CASKLVDRAGHEQFF.

This chain joins TRBV18 and TRBJ1-5; 9 bases line up with TRBD1. After removal of 5 bases from V and 6 bases from J, the junction contained 14 bases not matched to a gene. From germline, CDR1 is KGHSH and CDR2 LQKENI. This CDR3 contains 17 residues. The CDR3 bases are TGTGCCAGCTCAGACACTACCGCGGGACAGGGCGGTCAGCCCCAGCATTTT. Its protein product is CASSDTTAGQGGQPQHF.

This clone is a singleton in its sample. V is TRBV5-4 and J is TRBJ2-3; 11 bases match TRBD2. Trimming removed 0 bases from V and 7 bases from J; junction bases left unmatched: 10. The CDR3 is made up of 17 amino acids. Germline-derived CDR1 and CDR2 are SGHNT and YYREEE (reference sequence). The CDR3 DNA follows: TGTGCCAGCAGCTTGGGGGGGACTAGCGGATCGCGGAATACGCAGTATTTT. Residues: CASSLGGTSGSRNTQYF. Variable domain in full (rest from reference TRBV5-4 and TRBJ2-3): ETGVTQSPTHLIKTRGQQVTLRCSSQSGHNTVSWYQQALGQGPQFIFQYYREEENGRGNFPPRFSGLQFPNYSSELNVNALELDDSALYLCASSLGGTSGSRNTQYFGPGTRLTVL.

The chain employs TRBV2 and TRBJ2-2, with TRBD1 matching over 8 bases. V dropped 6 bases and J dropped 7; count of bases not matched to a gene: 4. The CDR3 totals 13 residues. In germline, CDR1 is SNHLY, CDR2 FYNNEI. The CDR3 coding sequence is TGTGCCAGCAGGACAGGGGTCCGCGGGGAGCTGTTTTTT. Its translation: CASRTGVRGELFF.

The rearrangement links TRBV2 to TRBJ1-1; D call uncertain. This CDR3 has 14 amino acids. Between the trimmed V and J ends, which lost 6 bases and 1 base, there was a span of 12 bases. CDR1 and CDR2 (germline): SNHLY, FYNNEI. DNA of the CDR3: TGTGCCAGCAGCTCCCGGCGGGGGAACACTGAAGCTTTCTTT. The encoded protein is CASSSRRGNTEAFF. Supplemented by reference TRBV2 and TRBJ1-1, the full variable domain reads EPEVTQTPSHQVTQMGQEVILRCVPISNHLYFYWYRQILGQKVEFLVSFYNNEISEKSEIFDDQFSVERPDGSNFTLKIRSTKLEDSAMYFCASSSRRGNTEAFFGQGTRLTVV.

V gene TRBV7-8 combines with J gene TRBJ1-6, with D tentatively TRBD1 (6 bases). V was cut by 0 bases and J by 6 bases, with 9 bases left in between. The CDR3 contains 15 residues. Germline CDR1 reads SGHVS; CDR2 reads FQNEAQ. CDR3 DNA sequence: TGTGCCAGCAGCTTAGCTGGGACACCTAATTCACCCCTCCACTTT. As protein: CASSLAGTPNSPLHF.

The chain employs TRBV11-2 and TRBJ2-3; 15 bases match TRBD2. Germline V lookup: CDR1 SGHAT, CDR2 FQNNGV. The CDR3 loop spans 18 amino acids. V lost 4 bases to trimming and J lost 4 bases; unmatched junction nucleotides: 9. CDR3 nucleotide sequence: TGTGCCAGCAGCTCCATGAGGACTAGCGGGGGGGCCGCAGATACGCAGTATTTT. As protein: CASSSMRTSGGAADTQYF.

The chain has TRBV18 and TRBJ1-1; D not certain. This CDR3 is 14 amino acids long. V was shortened by 2 bases and J by 1 base, with 8 bases between the two germline ends. From germline, CDR1 is KGHSH and CDR2 LQKENI. The CDR3 is CASSPSGRNTEAFF. The CDR3 region has the DNA TGTGCCAGCTCACCATCGGGGAGGAACACTGAAGCTTTCTTT.

CDR3 nucleotide sequence: TGTGCCAGCAGTTTAGGGCCACGAGGAGCTTTCTTT. The encoded protein is CASSLGPRGAFF. The rearrangement links TRBV12-3 or TRBV12-4 to TRBJ1-1; D uncertain. This CDR3 has 12 residues. Between the trimmed V and J ends, which lost 1 base and 10 bases, there was a span of 10 bases.

The V and J genes are TRBV10-1 and TRBJ2-3; tentatively, D is TRBD2 (5 bases). The germline CDR1 and CDR2 sequences are WNHNN and SYGVQD (reference sequence). The CDR3 covers 14 residues. V dropped 8 bases and J dropped 2 bases, with 14 bases sitting between them. The CDR3 protein is CASGNTRSTDTQYF. DNA for the CDR3: TGCGCCAGCGGCAATACTAGGTCCACAGATACGCAGTATTTT.

The chain is built from TRBV19 and TRBJ1-1, with unresolved D. The CDR3 has 12 amino acids. Trimming removed 6 bases from V and 6 bases from J, with 11 bases in between. The germline V gene encodes CDR1 LNHDA and CDR2 SQIVND (reference sequence). CDR3 nucleotides: TGTGCCAGTAGCACTGAACGGGCTGAAGCTTTCTTT. Translated, it gives CASSTERAEAFF.

This CDR3 is CASSLSHTDRANTGELFF. As DNA, the CDR3 is TGTGCCAGCAGCTTATCCCATACGGACAGGGCGAACACCGGGGAGCTGTTTTTT. The chain links TRBV9 to TRBJ2-2; TRBD1 matches at 8 bases. CDR1 is SGDLS and CDR2 is YYNGEE in the germline V gene. Trimming at V came to 4 bases and at J to 0 bases, leaving 11 bases not matched to a gene. The CDR3 loop spans 18 amino acids.

The V call is TRBV6-5, the J call TRBJ2-7, with 7 bases aligning to TRBD1. The CDR3 extends over 12 amino acids. Germline assignment: CDR1 MNHEY and CDR2 SVGAGI. The junction had 5 bases not matched to a gene; V was cut back by 10 bases and J by 2 bases. This chain's CDR3 is CAIGTVAYEQYF. The CDR3 bases are TGTGCCATCGGGACAGTGGCCTACGAGCAGTACTTC.

The chain carries TRBV11-2 and TRBJ1-1, with 7 nucleotides matching TRBD1. Germline CDR1 reads SGHAT; CDR2 reads FQNNGV. Trimming at V came to 5 bases and at J to 3 bases, leaving 12 bases not matched to a gene. CDR3 size: 16 residues. CDR3 DNA sequence: TGTGCCAGCAGCGAGATTAGGGGGCGCATCGACACTGAAGCTTTCTTT. Encoded protein: CASSEIRGRIDTEAFF.

The chain carries TRBV20-1 and TRBJ2-1; unclear D gene. The CDR3 has 11 amino acids. The V end was cut by 2 bases, the J end by 4 bases, with 3 bases between. The germline gives CDR1 DFQATT, CDR2 SNEGSKA (reference sequence). For the CDR3, the DNA is TGCAGTGCTAGACAGTACAATGAGCAGTTCTTC. Amino acid sequence: CSARQYNEQFF.

CDR3: CASSPTESTDTQYF. The CDR3 region has the DNA TGTGCCAGCAGCCCTACCGAGAGCACAGATACGCAGTATTTT. The gene calls are TRBV7-3 and TRBJ2-3, with D hard to call. There are 14 residues in the CDR3. The germline V and J ends were trimmed by 5 bases and 0 bases, with 9 bases remaining between them. Germline-derived CDR1 and CDR2 are SGHTA and FQGTGA.

The chain joins TRBV6-6 to TRBJ1-2; 9 positions match TRBD1. The CDR3 totals 16 residues. Losses at the gene ends were 4 bases for V and 2 bases for J; bases not matched to a gene: 8. The germline CDR1 and CDR2 sequences are MNHNY and SVGAGI (reference sequence). The CDR3 bases are TGTGCCAGCAGTTCCAGTACCGGGACAGGGAACTATGGCTACACCTTC. This codes for CASSSSTGTGNYGYTF.